These 26 T cell receptor beta chains were sequenced from one sample in a study of chemoradiotherapy in HPV16-positive cancers. Using immunoSEQ multiplex PCR, the repertoire was profiled, and TCRdb retains in-frame clones only, with some absent. This repertoire shows thousands of clones, approximately 85% found once; its top ten account for approximately 10%. Specimen: tumor tissue, collected from a patient who underwent chemoradiotherapy. These receptors all come from a human donor with HPV-associated anogenital cancer.

Of note for this clone: A junction boundary mismatches the germline segment, possibly from a read error. The chain joins TRBV10-1 to TRBJ1-6; D unclear. The length of the CDR3 is 13 residues. Per the germline V gene, CDR1 is WNHNN and CDR2 is SYGVQD (reference sequence). CDR3 DNA sequence: TGCGACAGCAGTGACATAACCAATTCACCCCTCCACTTT. Translating it yields CDSSDITNSPLHF.

The CDR3 spells CASSKAQVNYGYTF. DNA for the CDR3: TGTGCCAGCAGCAAAGCTCAGGTTAACTATGGCTACACCTTC. The chain links TRBV21-1 to TRBJ1-2; the D segment call TRBD1 is taken from the table without a DNA check. TRBV21-1 is recorded as a pseudogene. There are 14 residues in the CDR3.

The chain has TRBV7-9 and TRBJ2-7; D is perhaps TRBD1 (6 bases). The germline V and J ends were trimmed by 5 bases and 2 bases, with 16 bases remaining between them. Per germline, CDR1 SEHNR and CDR2 FQNEAQ (reference sequence). The CDR3 is made up of 15 amino acids. The chain's CDR3 is CASSPTGLTAYEQYF. DNA for the CDR3: TGTGCCAGCAGCCCGACAGGTTTGACTGCCTACGAGCAGTACTTC.

The rearrangement uses TRBV7-2 and TRBJ2-1; D is uncertain. The CDR3 contains 12 residues. Per germline, CDR1 SGHTA and CDR2 FQGNSA. V was clipped by 4 bases and J by 4 bases, with 5 bases between them. CDR3 protein: CASSSRYNEQFF. The CDR3 DNA follows: TGTGCCAGCAGCTCCCGATACAATGAGCAGTTCTTC.

The chain has TRBV14 and TRBJ1-1; D not certain. With 0 bases removed from V and 1 base from J, the gap between germline ends came to 3 bases. The CDR3 is 13 amino acids. Germline lookup yields CDR1 SGHDN and CDR2 FVKESK. The DNA of the CDR3 is TGTGCCAGCAGCCAAGAGGAGAACACTGAAGCTTTCTTT. The encoded protein is CASSQEENTEAFF.

The chain couples TRBV30 to TRBJ1-4; possible D gene TRBD1, 6 bases. This CDR3 has 14 amino acids. The V gene lost 5 bases and the J gene lost 7 bases, with 17 bases spanning the gap. CDR1 is GTSNPN, CDR2 SVGIG, per germline (reference sequence). The CDR3 bases are TGTGCCTGGTCTGCGGGGGGGCGCGGTGAAAAACTGTTTTTT. Amino acids: CAWSAGGRGEKLFF.

J is TRBJ1-2 and V is TRBV30, with TRBD1 as a possible D gene (5 bases). In germline, CDR1 is GTSNPN, CDR2 SVGIG (reference sequence). The CDR3 length is 12 residues. The V gene lost 4 bases and the J gene lost 8 bases, with 14 bases spanning the gap. As DNA, the CDR3 is TGTGCCTGGACAGGTTTTCGGGACGGCTACACCTTC. This sequence encodes CAWTGFRDGYTF.

J is TRBJ1-2 and V is TRBV14, with TRBD1 matching over 8 bases. V was pared by 3 bases and J by 8 bases, with 5 bases of the junction left unmatched. Germline-derived CDR1 and CDR2 are SGHDN and FVKESK. The CDR3 contains 13 residues. This CDR3 is CASSHWTGNGYTF. DNA of the CDR3: TGTGCCAGCAGCCATTGGACAGGGAACGGCTACACCTTC.

V usage is TRBV4-3 and J usage is TRBJ2-2; no reliable D call. Germline lookup yields CDR1 LGHNA and CDR2 YSLEER. V lost 0 bases, J lost 7 bases, and 3 bases lay in between. This CDR3 region has 12 residues. CDR3 sequence (DNA): TGCGCCAGCAGCCAAGAGGACGGGGAGCTGTTTTTT. Its protein product is CASSQEDGELFF.

The chain is built from TRBV30 and TRBJ2-7; D perhaps matches TRBD1 (5 bases). CDR1 and CDR2 from the germline V gene are GTSNPN and SVGIG (reference sequence). This CDR3 has 13 residues. V was trimmed by 1 base and J by 2 bases, leaving 9 bases between them. The CDR3, as DNA: TGTGCCTGGAGTGAGGGGCTGCCCTACGAGCAGTACTTC. Its protein is CAWSEGLPYEQYF.

The chain is built from TRBV7-8 and TRBJ2-7, with 9 positions matching TRBD1. Germline values: CDR1 SGHVS, CDR2 FQNEAQ. There are 22 residues in the CDR3. V lost 0 bases, J lost 1 base, and 22 bases stayed unmatched. CDR3 sequence: CASSLAALRTGDLQVHSYEQYF. The CDR3, as DNA: TGTGCCAGCAGCTTAGCAGCATTGAGGACAGGGGACCTACAAGTCCATTCCTACGAGCAGTACTTC. Combining the CDR3 with reference TRBV7-8 and TRBJ2-7 gives the whole variable domain GAGVSQSPRYKVAKRGQDVALRCDPISGHVSLFWYQQALGQGPEFLTYFQNEAQLDKSGLPSDRFFAERPEGSVSTLKIQRTQQEDSAVYLCASSLAALRTGDLQVHSYEQYFGPGTRLTVT.

The rearrangement joins TRBV5-4 to TRBJ2-1; D is unclear. The CDR3 length is 15 residues. Per the germline V gene, CDR1 is SGHNT and CDR2 is YYREEE (reference sequence). V lost 4 bases, J lost 8 bases, and 19 bases lay in between. CDR3: CASSPRLGNLDEQFF. Here the CDR3 DNA reads TGTGCCAGCAGCCCCAGGCTGGGAAATTTGGATGAGCAGTTCTTC. Filled out from reference TRBV5-4 and TRBJ2-1, the complete variable domain reads ETGVTQSPTHLIKTRGQQVTLRCSSQSGHNTVSWYQQALGQGPQFIFQYYREEENGRGNFPPRFSGLQFPNYSSELNVNALELDDSALYLCASSPRLGNLDEQFFGPGTRLTVL.

This sequence joins TRBV7-2 and TRBJ1-5; unclear D gene. The length of the CDR3 is 15 residues. Trimming took off 3 bases at V and 1 base at J, with 10 bases between the two ends. Germline V gene lookup returns CDR1 SGHTA and CDR2 FQGNSA. Here the CDR3 reads CASSFLGESNQPQHF. DNA for the CDR3: TGTGCCAGCAGCTTTCTAGGAGAAAGCAATCAGCCCCAGCATTTT.

This clone was counted between two and nine times. The chain is built from TRBV27 and TRBJ2-2; a possible D gene is TRBD2 (5 bases). Trimming removed 6 bases from V and 2 bases from J, with 10 bases in between. This CDR3 region has 14 residues. In germline, CDR1 is MNHEY, CDR2 SMNVEV (reference sequence). The CDR3 is CASRKGANTGELFF. The CDR3 bases are TGTGCCAGCAGAAAGGGAGCTAACACCGGGGAGCTGTTTTTT.

The gene calls are TRBV10-1 and TRBJ1-1; D remains ambiguous. V dropped 4 bases and J dropped 0 bases, with 12 bases sitting between them. Per germline, CDR1 WNHNN and CDR2 SYGVQD (reference sequence). The CDR3 consists of 15 residues. CDR3 loop: CASSASTGMNTEAFF. CDR3 DNA sequence: TGCGCCAGCAGTGCTTCGACGGGCATGAACACTGAAGCTTTCTTT.

The CDR3 loop reads CATSRDRGGGTEAFF. The CDR3 DNA reads TGTGCCACCAGCAGAGATCGGGGAGGGGGGACTGAAGCTTTCTTT. This chain uses TRBV15 with TRBJ1-1; tentatively, D is TRBD1 (6 bases). V gave up 0 bases and J gave up 5 bases, with 13 bases separating them. The germline V gene has CDR1 LNHNV and CDR2 YYDKDF (reference sequence). The CDR3 is 15 residues long.

V is TRBV5-8 and J is TRBJ2-2, with D possibly matching TRBD1 (6 bases). CDR3 length: 15 residues. The V and J ends lost 5 bases and 3 bases respectively, with 14 bases between them. The germline gives CDR1 SGHTS, CDR2 YDEGEE. The CDR3 DNA sequence: TGTGCCAGCAGACCTGGACAGAAAGACACCGGGGAGCTGTTTTTT. It codes for CASRPGQKDTGELFF.

This clone showed up just once. This chain links TRBV7-7 with TRBJ1-3, with D possibly TRBD1 on 6 matching bases. The germline V gene encodes CDR1 SSHAT and CDR2 FNYEAQ (reference sequence). The CDR3 covers 16 residues. V gave up 5 bases and J gave up 3 bases, with 17 bases separating them. CDR3 residues: CASSPGQGIGGNTIYF. In nucleotides, the CDR3 is TGTGCCAGCAGCCCAGGTCAGGGGATCGGTGGAAACACCATATATTTT.

This clone came up once. The chain joins TRBV27 to TRBJ2-5; a possible D gene is TRBD2 (5 bases). The last part of the DNA fits TRBJ2-7 better; the J call may be wrong. The CDR3 is 17 amino acids. CDR1 and CDR2 from the germline V gene are MNHEY and SMNVEV (reference sequence). The CDR3 DNA reads as TGTGCCAGCAGCCCTGACTACGCCCCGGCATCAGGATACGAGCAGTACTTC. Its translation is CASSPDYAPASGYEQYF.

V gene TRBV30 combines with J gene TRBJ1-2, with no clear D. This CDR3 comprises 10 residues. The germline V gene has CDR1 GTSNPN and CDR2 SVGIG (reference sequence). Trimming removed 4 bases from V and 8 bases from J, with 8 bases in between. CDR3 residues: CAWKGVGYTF. For the CDR3, the DNA is TGTGCCTGGAAGGGTGTGGGCTACACCTTC.

The chain has TRBV30 and TRBJ1-1; no definite D call. CDR3 length: 14 residues. From germline, CDR1 is GTSNPN and CDR2 SVGIG (reference sequence). V lost 1 base to trimming and J lost 0 bases, with 9 bases between them. The CDR3 sequence is CAWSGKAMNTEAFF. Here the CDR3 DNA reads TGTGCCTGGAGTGGGAAAGCCATGAACACTGAAGCTTTCTTT.

V is TRBV5-1 and J is TRBJ1-6, with 8 bases lining up with TRBD1. The CDR3 consists of 15 residues. V gave up 4 bases and J gave up 8 bases; unmatched junction bases: 8. CDR1 and CDR2 from the germline V gene are SGHRS and YFSETQ. DNA for the CDR3: TGCGCCAGCAGCCTAGGGGACAGGCGTTATTCACCCCTCCACTTT. Protein sequence: CASSLGDRRYSPLHF.

A single count supports this clone. This chain joins TRBV5-1 and TRBJ1-2, with TRBD1 matching over 12 bases. The germline CDR1 and CDR2 sequences are SGHRS and YFSETQ. The V gene end was trimmed by 1 base and the J gene end by 8 bases; junction bases not matched to a gene: 6. The CDR3 covers 15 residues. The CDR3 nucleotides are TGCGCCAGCAGCTTGTCGGGACAGGGGGCTAACGGCTACACCTTC. Encoded protein: CASSLSGQGANGYTF. The whole variable domain, remainder taken from reference TRBV5-1 and TRBJ1-2, is KAGVTQTPRYLIKTRGQQVTLSCSPISGHRSVSWYQQTPGQGLQFLFEYFSETQRNKGNFPGRFSGRQFSNSRSEMNVSTLELGDSALYLCASSLSGQGANGYTFGSGTRLTVV.

For this clone: This same CDR3 is encoded by further DNA sequences in the sample. The chain couples TRBV11-2 to TRBJ2-7, with TRBD1 identical over 8 bases. The CDR3 consists of 14 residues. Germline V gene data show CDR1 as SGHAT and CDR2 as FQNNGV. With 3 bases clipped from V and 2 bases from J, the junction kept 3 bases outside the gene matches. DNA for the CDR3: TGTGCCAGCAGCTTTGGGACAGGCCCCTACGAGCAGTACTTC. This encodes CASSFGTGPYEQYF.

The rearrangement joins TRBV28 to TRBJ2-7; D gene unclear. This CDR3 spans 15 amino acids. Per germline, CDR1 MDHEN and CDR2 SYDVKM. V was shortened by 1 base and J by 5 bases, with 15 bases between the two germline ends. Written as DNA, the CDR3 is TGTGCCAGCAGTTTATTCGCGCAGCCGGACCACGAGCAGTACTTC. Its translation: CASSLFAQPDHEQYF. The full variable domain, with the rest looked up from reference TRBV28 and TRBJ2-7, is DVKVTQSSRYLVKRTGEKVFLECVQDMDHENMFWYRQDPGLGLRLIYFSYDVKMKEKGDIPEGYSVSREKKERFSLILESASTNQTSMYLCASSLFAQPDHEQYFGPGTRLTVT.

This rearrangement joins TRBV19 to TRBJ1-1; D is unresolved. The CDR3 runs to 13 residues. The V gene lost 4 bases and the J gene lost 4 bases, with 10 bases spanning the gap. Germline V gives CDR1 LNHDA, CDR2 SQIVND (reference sequence). The CDR3 region has the DNA TGTGCCAGTAGTACATTCGGCGGCACTGAAGCTTTCTTT. Residues: CASSTFGGTEAFF.